Presented here are 21 T cell receptor beta chains from one specimen sequenced in a study of siplizumab effects on memory and regulatory T cells. The table came from immunoSEQ multiplex PCR; TCRdb's copy has only in-frame clones and leaves some out. This sample has 60,000 or so clones, with 80% to 95% found just once. Source material: CD8+ T cells sorted from blood. These receptors all come from a human donor in good health.

The V call is TRBV30, the J call TRBJ2-7, with D uncertain. The CDR3 contains 12 residues. Germline V lookup: CDR1 GTSNPN, CDR2 SVGIG (reference sequence). The CDR3 loop is CALDTSSYEQYF. Here the CDR3 DNA reads TGTGCTTTAGACACCTCCTCCTACGAGCAGTACTTC.

This clone showed up just a few times. The V gene is TRBV7-9, the J gene TRBJ2-7; no clear D gene. CDR1 is SEHNR and CDR2 is FQNEAQ in the germline V gene (reference sequence). V was pared by 5 bases and J by 6 bases, with 11 bases between. The CDR3 loop spans 12 amino acids. The CDR3 DNA follows: TGTGCCAGCAGCCTGGGATTTCTCGAGCAGTACTTC. Translating it yields CASSLGFLEQYF.

V and J are TRBV7-9 and TRBJ2-2; 7 nucleotides match TRBD1. The V segment lost 5 bases and the J segment 1 base; nucleotides outside the gene matches: 4. The CDR3 is 15 residues long. The germline V gene encodes CDR1 SEHNR and CDR2 FQNEAQ (reference sequence). The CDR3 loop reads CASSPWTGNTGELFF. As DNA, the CDR3 is TGTGCCAGCAGCCCGTGGACAGGGAACACCGGGGAGCTGTTTTTT.

The gene calls are TRBV29-1 and TRBJ2-7; D may be TRBD1 (5 bases). V was clipped by 6 bases and J by 3 bases, with 12 bases between them. Germline V gives CDR1 SQVTM, CDR2 ANQGSEA. The CDR3 is 12 amino acids. CDR3 region: CSVESQGYEQYF. CDR3 nucleotide sequence: TGCAGCGTCGAGAGTCAGGGCTACGAGCAGTACTTC.

The chain recombines TRBV5-1 with TRBJ2-7; 7 bases fit TRBD1. This CDR3 region has 15 residues. The J segment lost 3 bases and the V segment lost 3 bases, leaving 9 bases of the junction unmatched. The germline V gene has CDR1 SGHRS and CDR2 YFSETQ. CDR3 residues: CASSSIGTAVYEQYF. CDR3 coding DNA: TGCGCCAGCAGCTCCATCGGGACAGCGGTCTACGAGCAGTACTTC.

The V gene is TRBV11-2, the J gene TRBJ2-7; no clear D. The V end lost 0 bases, the J end lost 4 bases, and 7 bases lay between the germline ends. CDR3 length: 13 amino acids. Germline assignment: CDR1 SGHAT and CDR2 FQNNGV. CDR3 bases: TGTGCCAGCAGCTTAGAGGTCCCATACGAGCAGTACTTC. The encoded protein is CASSLEVPYEQYF.

On this clone: This specimen includes other DNA sequences encoding the same CDR3. The chain is built from TRBV6-6 and TRBJ2-7; D gene unclear. There are 11 residues in the CDR3. Deletions cut 6 bases from V and 4 bases from J, with 7 bases between. CDR1 is MNHNY, CDR2 SVGAGI, per germline (reference sequence). The CDR3 coding sequence is TGTGCCAGCAGCTGGGATTACGAGCAGTACTTC. The encoded protein is CASSWDYEQYF.

The chain recombines TRBV19 with TRBJ2-7; D gene ambiguous. Germline-derived CDR1 and CDR2 are LNHDA and SQIVND (reference sequence). The germline V and J ends were trimmed by 5 bases and 6 bases, with 11 bases remaining between them. CDR3 size: 12 residues. The CDR3 here is CASSLTGVEQYF. The CDR3 bases are TGTGCCAGTAGTTTAACGGGTGTCGAGCAGTACTTC. The complete variable domain, with remaining parts taken from reference TRBV19 and TRBJ2-7, reads DGGITQSPKYLFRKEGQNVTLSCEQNLNHDAMYWYRQDPGQGLRLIYYSQIVNDFQKGDIAEGYSVSREKKESFPLTVTSAQKNPTAFYLCASSLTGVEQYFGPGTRLTVT.

This clone was detected once. V gene TRBV2 combines with J gene TRBJ2-1; D is uncertain. Trimming took off 1 base at V and 6 bases at J, with 16 bases between the two ends. CDR3 size: 16 residues. Germline-derived CDR1 and CDR2 are SNHLY and FYNNEI. DNA for the CDR3: TGTGCCAGCAGTGAAGGTTCGATGAGCCTTAGCAATGAGCAGTTCTTC. Translating it yields CASSEGSMSLSNEQFF. The full variable domain, rest sourced from reference TRBV2 and TRBJ2-1, is EPEVTQTPSHQVTQMGQEVILRCVPISNHLYFYWYRQILGQKVEFLVSFYNNEISEKSEIFDDQFSVERPDGSNFTLKIRSTKLEDSAMYFCASSEGSMSLSNEQFFGPGTRLTVL.

J is TRBJ2-1 and V is TRBV6-4, with D perhaps TRBD2 (6 bases). The CDR3 extends over 13 amino acids. Trimming stripped 4 bases from V and 8 bases from J, with 12 bases between. CDR1 MRHNA and CDR2 SNTAGT come from the germline V gene. CDR3 DNA: TGTGCCAGCAGTGGCGGGATGCGGGATGAGCAGTTCTTC. This gives the protein CASSGGMRDEQFF.

The chain employs TRBV5-1 and TRBJ2-1, with 8 bases lining up with TRBD2. With V trimmed by 7 bases and J by 0 bases, 15 bases remained unmatched. Germline V gene lookup returns CDR1 SGHRS and CDR2 YFSETQ. CDR3 length: 18 amino acids. CDR3 in amino acids: CASRTPTSGKSSYNEQFF. CDR3 nucleotide sequence: TGCGCCAGCCGGACGCCAACTAGCGGTAAGAGCTCCTACAATGAGCAGTTCTTC.

V and J are TRBV5-1 and TRBJ2-7, with D unclear. V lost 0 bases and J lost 4, with 17 bases in between. This CDR3 spans 16 amino acids. CDR1 is SGHRS, CDR2 YFSETQ, per germline. The CDR3 here is CASSLASSMMRYEQYF. DNA of the CDR3: TGCGCCAGCAGCTTGGCGTCGAGTATGATGCGATACGAGCAGTACTTC.

The rearrangement joins TRBV11-2 to TRBJ2-7; possibly TRBD2 for D (5 bases). CDR1 and CDR2 from the germline V gene are SGHAT and FQNNGV. The CDR3 totals 14 residues. V dropped 0 bases and J dropped 6 bases, with 12 bases sitting between them. CDR3 sequence: CASSLDGIWSEQYF. CDR3 coding DNA: TGTGCCAGCAGCTTAGACGGGATCTGGTCCGAGCAGTACTTC.

This chain joins TRBV7-9 and TRBJ1-2; maybe TRBD1 (5 bases). The V gene lost 8 bases and the J gene lost 6 bases, with 10 bases spanning the gap. Germline lookup yields CDR1 SEHNR and CDR2 FQNEAQ (reference sequence). The CDR3 runs to 11 residues. CDR3 in amino acids: CASGHLDGYTF. CDR3 bases: TGTGCCAGCGGACACCTCGATGGCTACACCTTC.

The chain couples TRBV5-1 to TRBJ1-3; no reliable D call. The CDR3 contains 18 residues. CDR1 is SGHRS, CDR2 YFSETQ, per germline. V was pared by 4 bases and J by 2 bases, with 22 bases between. The CDR3 nucleotides read TGCGCCAGCAGCCTGGAAAGTTCGGACGTCGATCCTGGAAACACCATATATTTT. The encoded protein is CASSLESSDVDPGNTIYF. Looking up the rest from reference TRBV5-1 and TRBJ1-3 gives the full variable domain: KAGVTQTPRYLIKTRGQQVTLSCSPISGHRSVSWYQQTPGQGLQFLFEYFSETQRNKGNFPGRFSGRQFSNSRSEMNVSTLELGDSALYLCASSLESSDVDPGNTIYFGEGSWLTVV.

This chain connects TRBV15 to TRBJ1-5, with D uncertain. Germline lookup yields CDR1 LNHNV and CDR2 YYDKDF (reference sequence). Trimming removed 3 bases at V and 4 bases at J, with 13 bases between. This CDR3 region has 15 residues. As DNA, the CDR3 is TGTGCCACCAGCAGGACTCCGGAGATGAATCAGCCCCAGCATTTT. Translating gives CATSRTPEMNQPQHF.

The V call is TRBV19, the J call TRBJ1-2, with D possibly matching TRBD1 (6 bases). CDR1 is LNHDA and CDR2 is SQIVND in the germline V gene (reference sequence). CDR3 size: 15 residues. V gave up 3 bases and J gave up 3 bases, with 14 bases separating them. CDR3 residues: CASSMRDKLYYGYTF. Written as DNA, the CDR3 is TGTGCCAGTAGTATGCGGGACAAATTATACTATGGCTACACCTTC.

V gene TRBV6-5 combines with J gene TRBJ2-3; no firm D call. V lost 2 bases and J lost 3, with 6 bases in between. The length of the CDR3 is 13 residues. CDR1 and CDR2 (germline): MNHEY, SVGAGI. The CDR3, as DNA: TGTGCCAGCAGTTACAAGGTTACAGATACGCAGTATTTT. Translating gives CASSYKVTDTQYF.

This clone appeared once. V and J are TRBV7-3 and TRBJ2-1, with TRBD2 matching 13 bases. Germline V gives CDR1 SGHTA, CDR2 FQGTGA. The CDR3 sequence is 17 residues long. Trimming at V came to 5 bases and at J to 9 bases, leaving 13 bases not matched to a gene. CDR3: CASSRPAGTSGIGEQFF. CDR3 nucleotide sequence: TGTGCCAGCAGCCGACCCGCCGGGACTAGCGGGATCGGTGAGCAGTTCTTC.

The rearrangement joins TRBV7-8 to TRBJ2-3; D not certain. The germline gives CDR1 SGHVS, CDR2 FQNEAQ. This CDR3 spans 14 amino acids. The V and J ends lost 5 bases and 4 bases respectively, with 13 bases between them. CDR3 in DNA: TGTGCCAGCAGCCCCCTAACCGATGCAGATACGCAGTATTTT. Translated, it gives CASSPLTDADTQYF.

The V call is TRBV11-3, the J call TRBJ1-1; possibly TRBD1 for D (5 bases). Deletions cut 6 bases from V and 4 bases from J, with 12 bases between. From germline, CDR1 is SGHNT and CDR2 YENEEA. This CDR3 is built from 13 residues. CDR3 bases: TGTGCCAGCAGGGGGACGTCGAGCACTGAAGCTTTCTTT. Protein: CASRGTSSTEAFF.